This is a list of T cell receptor beta chains from one sample in a study of metastatic and nonmetastatic thyroid tumors. Via MiXCR, TCRdb re-called the PCR reads. The repertoire holds about 22,000 clones, with 18% as singletons. Input material: blood. All receptors derive from a male donor with papillary thyroid cancer or a benign thyroid nodule (not recorded which). Some clones in this sample may be carry-over from other donors' samples. Both conserved end residues are part of each CDR3.

CDR3aa: CAWNNPSGDSGNTIYF
j_gene: TRBJ1-3
v_gene: TRBV30

CDR3aa: CASSHRQVLSGNTIYF
j_gene: TRBJ1-3
v_gene: TRBV6-1

CDR3aa: CASSALAGAYEQYF
j_gene: TRBJ2-7
v_gene: TRBV6-4

CDR3aa: CAISLASGRTSSYEQYF
j_gene: TRBJ2-7
v_gene: TRBV11-1

CDR3aa: CASTLTVSGANVLTF
j_gene: TRBJ2-6
v_gene: TRBV13

CDR3aa: CASSSDSVWGYTF
j_gene: TRBJ1-2
v_gene: TRBV13

CDR3aa: CASSTHGDNQPQHF
j_gene: TRBJ1-5
v_gene: TRBV28

CDR3aa: CASSHRTGGQPQHF
j_gene: TRBJ1-5
v_gene: TRBV3-1

CDR3aa: CASSLTVFYGYTF
j_gene: TRBJ1-2
v_gene: TRBV28

CDR3aa: CASSIQGNRTPLHF
j_gene: TRBJ1-6
v_gene: TRBV19

CDR3aa: CATSGFSYEQYF
j_gene: TRBJ2-7
v_gene: TRBV24-1

CDR3aa: CSALRGGAYEQYF
j_gene: TRBJ2-7
v_gene: TRBV20-1

CDR3aa: CASSLGGKGTQYF
j_gene: TRBJ2-5
v_gene: TRBV5-5

CDR3aa: CASSASGRPYNEQFF
j_gene: TRBJ2-1
v_gene: TRBV28

CDR3aa: CASSLDSHSGRRKSSYNEQFF
j_gene: TRBJ2-1
v_gene: TRBV12-3/TRBV12-4

CDR3aa: CSAPNQPQHF
j_gene: TRBJ1-5
v_gene: TRBV20-1

CDR3aa: CASSLPRNTEAFF
j_gene: TRBJ1-1
v_gene: TRBV5-4

CDR3aa: CASSLASGFNNEQFF
j_gene: TRBJ2-1
v_gene: TRBV7-2

CDR3aa: CASRVSGGAFIHEQFF
j_gene: TRBJ2-1
v_gene: TRBV19

CDR3aa: CASSLTGVNSPLHF
j_gene: TRBJ1-6
v_gene: TRBV27

CDR3aa: CASSPPGRTGYQPQHF
j_gene: TRBJ1-5
v_gene: TRBV18

CDR3aa: CASIHQSWLNTDTQYF
j_gene: TRBJ2-3
v_gene: TRBV28

CDR3aa: CSARDGPGELFF
j_gene: TRBJ2-2
v_gene: TRBV20-1

CDR3aa: CASRAAGGARTEAFF
j_gene: TRBJ1-1
v_gene: TRBV6-1

CDR3aa: CSAYPGQKVINTDTQYF
j_gene: TRBJ2-3
v_gene: TRBV20-1

CDR3aa: CASSADSFHEQYF
j_gene: TRBJ2-7
v_gene: TRBV11-3

CDR3aa: CASSQTSSGQETQYF
j_gene: TRBJ2-5
v_gene: TRBV3-1

CDR3aa: CASSPHREETQYF
j_gene: TRBJ2-5
v_gene: TRBV11-2

CDR3aa: CASSLDLSGSEQFF
j_gene: TRBJ2-1
v_gene: TRBV7-3

CDR3aa: CSAEGHPAAGSSYEQYF
j_gene: TRBJ2-7
v_gene: TRBV20-1

CDR3aa: CASSSGSGPTPYEQYF
j_gene: TRBJ2-7
v_gene: TRBV27

CDR3aa: CASVDRGLDTQYF
j_gene: TRBJ2-3
v_gene: TRBV19

CDR3aa: CASSASGAVNEKLFF
j_gene: TRBJ1-4
v_gene: TRBV5-1

CDR3aa: CSASMKREKAWSTDTQYF
j_gene: TRBJ2-3
v_gene: TRBV20-1

CDR3aa: CASSVTGAGAEAFF
j_gene: TRBJ1-1
v_gene: TRBV6-1

CDR3aa: CASTRAGDSGNTIYF
j_gene: TRBJ1-3
v_gene: TRBV6-1

CDR3aa: CAITGTGTGELFF
j_gene: TRBJ2-2
v_gene: TRBV10-3

CDR3aa: CASIRRQDRDNSPLHF
j_gene: TRBJ1-6
v_gene: TRBV28

CDR3aa: CASSALGGNSYNEQFF
j_gene: TRBJ2-1
v_gene: TRBV11-2

CDR3aa: CASHAGGADRVVAFF
j_gene: TRBJ1-1
v_gene: TRBV28

CDR3aa: CASSFSWDTQYF
j_gene: TRBJ2-3
v_gene: TRBV11-2

CDR3aa: CASSVQGGAGYEQYF
j_gene: TRBJ2-7
v_gene: TRBV6-1